The rows below give T cell receptor beta chains drawn from one sample of a study of blood T cells in healthy people across ages. TCRdb independently ran MiXCR on the 5' RACE reads; one entry per CDR3 protein. Of 1.5 million to 2 million distinct CDR3 sequences listed, 30% to 40% are singletons. Sequences were obtained from blood. The receptors come from a human donor in good health. Each CDR3 is given with its conserved first and last residue. The D gene is left open where the match is weak. Where a row states a size, it is once, few, many or the class of an expanded clone; other rows omit it.

CDR3	DNA	J	size	D	V
CASSSQGTQETQFF	TGTGCCAGCAGTTCGCAAGGGACACAAGAGACCCAGTTCTTC	TRBJ2-1	NA	NA	TRBV28
CASKGGLGAMGYTF	TGTGCCAGCAAGGGCGGACTGGGGGCGATGGGCTACACCTTC	TRBJ1-2	once	NA	TRBV6-5
CASSPFAGGGTQYF	TGTGCCAGCAGCCCCTTTGCGGGGGGTGGGACCCAGTACTTC	TRBJ2-5	NA	TRBD2	TRBV7-3
CASSKTGRNTEAFF	TGTGCCAGCAGTAAGACAGGGCGGAACACTGAAGCTTTCTTT	TRBJ1-1	NA	TRBD1	TRBV27
CATSDSGQGKAFF	TGTGCCACCAGTGATTCCGGACAGGGAAAAGCTTTCTTT	TRBJ1-1	few	TRBD1	TRBV24-1
CASSLNLAGGHTQYF	TGTGCCAGCAGCTTAAACCTAGCGGGGGGACATACGCAGTATTTT	TRBJ2-3	NA	TRBD2	TRBV7-9
CATSGDTLHQETQYF	TGTGCCACCAGCGGGGACACCCTCCACCAAGAGACCCAGTACTTC	TRBJ2-5	few	NA	TRBV15
CASSLDQGSYEQYF	TGTGCCAGCAGCTTAGACCAGGGATCCTACGAGCAGTACTTC	TRBJ2-7	many	NA	TRBV7-2
CASSQGPANYGYTF	TGTGCCAGCAGCCAAGGGCCCGCTAACTATGGCTACACCTTC	TRBJ1-2	NA	NA	TRBV4-2
CSAKPGGAAQETQYF	TGCAGTGCTAAACCCGGCGGGGCGGCTCAAGAGACCCAGTACTTC	TRBJ2-5	NA	NA	TRBV20-1
CASSLAQGFGIQYF	TGTGCCAGCAGCTTAGCTCAGGGGTTTGGCATTCAGTACTTC	TRBJ2-4	NA	NA	TRBV7-8
CASTGTSGGVVSYNEQFF	TGTGCCAGCACCGGGACTAGCGGGGGGGTTGTTTCCTACAATGAGCAGTTCTTC	TRBJ2-1	few	TRBD2	TRBV12-3/TRBV12-4
CASSLGPSGPANEKLFF	TGTGCCAGCAGCTTGGGTCCGTCGGGACCAGCAAATGAAAAACTGTTTTTT	TRBJ1-4	NA	NA	TRBV5-5
CSVVQRSYNGQFF	TGCAGCGTTGTCCAGAGGTCCTACAATGGGCAGTTCTTC	TRBJ2-1	NA	NA	TRBV29-1
CASSSLGLTSSYNEQFF	TGCGCCAGCAGCTCACTCGGACTAACTAGCTCCTACAATGAGCAGTTCTTC	TRBJ2-1	many	NA	TRBV5-1
CASRPLGTAYNQPQHF	TGTGCCAGCAGACCCCTTGGGACAGCATACAATCAGCCCCAGCATTTT	TRBJ1-5	NA	TRBD1	TRBV12-3/TRBV12-4
CASSYQQGGTEAFF	TGTGCCAGCAGTTACCAACAGGGGGGCACTGAAGCTTTCTTT	TRBJ1-1	few	TRBD1	TRBV6-5
CSASAPSGGEETQFF	TGCAGTGCTAGTGCCCCTAGCGGGGGGGAGGAGACCCAGTTCTTC	TRBJ2-1	NA	TRBD2	TRBV20-1
CASSQESGVGDTQYF	TGCGCCAGCAGCCAAGAGTCCGGGGTAGGCGATACGCAGTATTTT	TRBJ2-3	few	NA	TRBV4-1
CASSRTTGGFSPLHF	TGTGCCAGCAGTAGAACGACAGGGGGCTTTTCACCCCTCCACTTT	TRBJ1-6	NA	TRBD1	TRBV6-5
CASSQATGSSYEQYF	TGTGCCAGCAGCCAAGCGACGGGGAGCTCCTACGAGCAGTACTTC	TRBJ2-7	NA	NA	TRBV4-2
CASSWGDRGYTEAFF	TGCGCCAGCAGCTGGGGCGACAGGGGATACACTGAAGCTTTCTTT	TRBJ1-1	NA	TRBD1	TRBV5-1
CSAMGTGDPNTEAFF	TGCAGTGCTATGGGGACAGGGGACCCGAACACTGAAGCTTTCTTT	TRBJ1-1	few	TRBD1	TRBV20-1
CASSLGSGSGVYEQYF	TGTGCCAGCAGCTTAGGGAGTGGGTCAGGGGTCTACGAGCAGTACTTC	TRBJ2-7	NA	NA	TRBV7-2
CASSTRNGGRYF	TGTGCCAGCAGCACCCGCAACGGGGGGAGGTACTTC	TRBJ2-5	few	TRBD2	TRBV11-2
CSVGFQGNTEAFF	TGCAGCGTCGGGTTCCAGGGGAACACTGAAGCTTTCTTT	TRBJ1-1	NA	NA	TRBV29-1
CSVPDRASNEKLFF	TGCAGCGTTCCTGACAGGGCCTCAAATGAAAAACTGTTTTTT	TRBJ1-4	few	TRBD1	TRBV29-1
CASSQVSGLAARSSYNEQFF	TGTGCCAGCAGCCAGGTCTCGGGACTAGCGGCGCGAAGCTCCTACAATGAGCAGTTCTTC	TRBJ2-1	few	TRBD2	TRBV14
CASRKLPIRAILDTQYF	TGTGCCAGCAGAAAACTCCCCATTCGGGCGATTTTAGATACGCAGTATTTT	TRBJ2-3	once	NA	TRBV6-1
CASSLPSGQDRYEQYF	TGTGCCAGCAGCTTACCCTCGGGACAGGACCGCTACGAGCAGTACTTC	TRBJ2-7	NA	TRBD1	TRBV7-2
CASGWDLGTEQYF	TGTGCTAGTGGATGGGACCTTGGGACGGAGCAGTACTTC	TRBJ2-5	few	NA	TRBV12-5
CASDRGTGPHNEQFF	TGTGCCAGCGATAGAGGGACAGGACCGCACAATGAGCAGTTCTTC	TRBJ2-1	once	TRBD1	TRBV6-2/TRBV6-3
CASKTGGAIGYTF	TGTGCCTCTAAGACAGGGGGCGCGATTGGCTACACCTTC	TRBJ1-2	NA	TRBD1	TRBV12-3/TRBV12-4
CASSLELTGSNNEQFF	TGTGCCAGCAGTTTAGAGCTGACAGGGTCAAACAATGAGCAGTTCTTC	TRBJ2-1	NA	TRBD1	TRBV12-3/TRBV12-4
CASSLEAPGQDYGYTF	TGCGCCAGCAGCTTGGAGGCCCCGGGTCAGGACTATGGCTACACCTTC	TRBJ1-2	NA	NA	TRBV5-1
CASSQGVGKTQYF	TGTGCCAGCAGTCAGGGGGTCGGAAAGACCCAGTACTTC	TRBJ2-5	NA	TRBD1	TRBV28
CASRWGTGALANYGYTF	TGTGCCAGCAGGTGGGGGACAGGGGCGCTAGCTAACTATGGCTACACCTTC	TRBJ1-2	once	TRBD1	TRBV2
CASSAAWTVRYGYTF	TGTGCCAGCAGCGCGGCCTGGACGGTCAGATATGGCTACACCTTC	TRBJ1-2	NA	NA	TRBV9
CASSLEIPGLERDTQYF	TGTGCCAGCAGCTTAGAAATACCGGGACTAGAAAGAGATACGCAGTATTTT	TRBJ2-3	NA	TRBD2	TRBV7-2
CASSRGTRETQYF	TGTGCCAGCAGCCGCGGGACCCGGGAGACCCAGTACTTC	TRBJ2-5	many	NA	TRBV7-2
CASCYGVQETQYF	TGTGCCAGCTGTTACGGAGTCCAAGAGACCCAGTACTTC	TRBJ2-5	NA	NA	TRBV7-8
CASSEGVDYEETQYF	TGTGCCAGCAGTGAAGGGGTTGACTACGAAGAGACCCAGTACTTC	TRBJ2-5	NA	NA	TRBV2
CASSLVPDYEQFF	TGTGCCAGCAGCTTAGTTCCCGATTACGAGCAGTTCTTC	TRBJ2-1	NA	NA	TRBV11-3
CSVERGQVGGQGQETQFF	TGCAGCGTTGAAAGGGGACAGGTTGGGGGGCAGGGACAAGAGACCCAGTTCTTC	TRBJ2-1	NA	TRBD1	TRBV29-1
CASSSSRIGEKLFF	TGTGCCAGCAGCTCCTCGAGGATAGGTGAAAAACTGTTTTTT	TRBJ1-4	few	NA	TRBV7-8
CASSEEGGPLTYEQYF	TGTGCCAGCAGTGAAGAAGGGGGCCCACTAACCTACGAGCAGTACTTC	TRBJ2-7	NA	TRBD1	TRBV6-1
CATQRGSNQPQHF	TGTGCCACCCAAAGGGGTAGCAATCAGCCCCAGCATTTT	TRBJ1-5	NA	NA	TRBV24-1